The T cell receptor beta chain under discussion was sequenced for a study of blood T cell repertoires in COVID-19. Study background: The United States, Italy and Spain supplied acute and convalescent COVID-19 samples. The cDNA or gDNA used as material had been derived from T cells, B-cell-depleted T cells, or PBMCs.

As originally analysed: Estimates of nucleated cell counts were drawn from the amplification of reference gene primers. This table comes from immunoSEQ multiplex PCR, and its TCRdb copy is limited to in-frame clones, with some not included. V and J calls plus clone size are reproduced from that table; the DNA served to infer D and trimming. The data show roughly 250,000 clones, 65% to 90% seen once. The CDR3 consists of 16 residues. Trimming cost V 2 bases and J 2 bases; bases outside gene matches: 3. In germline, CDR1 is SGHNT, CDR2 YYREEE (reference sequence). The sample holds a few counts of this clone.

The rearrangement uses TRBV5-4 and TRBJ2-5; TRBD2 agrees at 13 bases. Material: peripheral blood. The origin of this receptor is a woman older than 75 with active or convalescent COVID-19. CDR3 protein: CASSLRLAGGQETQYF. The CDR3 nucleotides are TGTGCCAGCAGCTTAAGACTAGCGGGGGGTCAAGAGACCCAGTACTTC.